What follows is one TCR beta chain and its context. The run depth of the assay was deep. TCRdb's table, derived via immunoSEQ multiplex PCR, lists solely in-frame clones and lacks some. The repertoire holds about 470,000 clones, 70% to 80% seen once, with approximately 13% in the top ten. This sample is part of a study of shared clonotypes between healthy human individuals. The V segment lost 2 bases and the J segment 4 bases; nucleotides outside the gene matches: 7. CDR3 length: 16 amino acids. Germline V CDR1 and CDR2: MNHNS, SASEGT. The rearrangement links TRBV6-1 to TRBJ2-3, with TRBD1 identical over 9 bases. This clonotype was sampled from a middle-aged woman in good health. Some clones in this sample may be carry-over from other donors' samples. The sequencing sample was made of PBMCs. CDR3: CASSEPPGQGADTQYF. The CDR3 DNA follows: TGTGCCAGCAGTGAACCCCCGGGACAGGGTGCAGATACGCAGTATTTT.